This T cell receptor beta chain was recorded in a study of human T cells and chemical hapten exposure. The study's findings and limits: The donors suffered from alopecia, so their immune response may not match that of healthy people.

The time point is: pre-sensitization, week 0. Treatment noted: therapeutic diphenylcyclopropenone sensitization with weekly scalp DPC. This clonotype has more than one count but fewer than ten. Its specificity is unknown. Each cDNA molecule in the library carried unique molecular identifiers. Per the authors' pipeline: From roughly 23,000 to 700,000 TCRs were found per sample, with a median of around 100,000. TCRdb processed the RACE reads anew with MiXCR; each CDR3 protein has one entry. The V and J calls and clone size come from TCRdb's table, not from the authors' own analysis. The sample has fewer than 350,000 distinct CDR3 sequences; 7.5% to 9% are singletons. The receptor was isolated from a man younger than 35 with alopecia areata. Some clones in this sample may be carry-over from other donors' samples. The source material was whole blood, sampled in connection with sensitization to the hapten diphenylcyclopropenone (DPC).

CDR3 in amino acids: CASSEPAQGSSEAFF. The CDR3 bases are TGCGCCAGCAGTGAGCCGGCACAGGGAAGCTCTGAAGCTTTCTTT. V and J are TRBV10-2 and TRBJ1-1; tentative D call: TRBD1 (6 bases). The CDR3 runs to 15 residues. Germline V gene data show CDR1 as WSHSY and CDR2 as SAAADI. With 2 bases removed from V and 6 bases from J, the gap between germline ends came to 16 bases.